Each of the 30 T cell receptor beta chains below was sequenced from the same sample in a study of blood T cell repertoires in COVID-19. TCRdb's copy holds only in-frame clones and misses some; the assay was immunoSEQ multiplex PCR. The data show 270,000 or so clones, around 86% seen once. The material sequenced was peripheral blood. All receptors come from a woman aged 55-70 years with active or convalescent COVID-19.

This clone was counted between two and nine times. This chain links TRBV2 with TRBJ1-2, with 9 bases identical to TRBD1. Germline V gives CDR1 SNHLY, CDR2 FYNNEI. With V trimmed by 4 bases and J by 10 bases, 7 bases remained unmatched. The CDR3 totals 13 residues. The CDR3 spells CASSGGTGRDYTF. CDR3 sequence (DNA): TGTGCCAGCAGTGGGGGGACAGGGAGAGACTACACCTTC.

The chain combines TRBV2 with TRBJ1-1; no firm D call. The CDR3 has 12 amino acids. The germline V gene encodes CDR1 SNHLY and CDR2 FYNNEI. Trimming removed 5 bases at V and 1 base at J, with 5 bases between. The CDR3 spells CASSRQNTEAFF. The CDR3 DNA sequence: TGTGCCAGCAGTCGACAGAACACTGAAGCTTTCTTT.

This clone was seen a handful of times. The chain joins TRBV7-6 to TRBJ1-3; tentative D call: TRBD1 (6 bases). Germline CDR1 and CDR2: SGHVS and FNYEAQ. V gave up 0 bases and J gave up 2 bases, with 17 bases separating them. The CDR3 runs to 18 residues. CDR3 sequence reads: CASSLAPPTGSAGNTIYF. The CDR3 DNA reads as TGTGCCAGCAGCTTAGCGCCCCCCACAGGGTCCGCTGGAAACACCATATATTTT.

The V gene is TRBV5-6, the J gene TRBJ1-2; 10 bases line up with TRBD1. Germline CDR1 SGHDT, CDR2 YYEEEE. The CDR3 sequence is 16 residues long. V lost 4 bases to trimming and J lost 4 bases; unmatched junction nucleotides: 10. The CDR3 sequence is CASSRDRGIMSYGYTF. The CDR3, as DNA: TGTGCCAGCAGCCGGGACAGGGGAATAATGAGCTATGGCTACACCTTC.

V is TRBV7-9 and J is TRBJ1-5; TRBD1 agrees at 7 bases. Germline loops: CDR1 SEHNR, CDR2 FQNEAQ (reference sequence). This CDR3 has 16 residues. The V and J ends lost 5 bases and 6 bases, in that order; junction bases with no gene match: 13. The CDR3 is CASSRQTGLRSQPQHF. The CDR3 nucleotides read TGTGCCAGCAGCCGTCAGACAGGGTTGAGGAGTCAGCCCCAGCATTTT.

The chain links TRBV3-1 (or the pseudogene TRBV3-2) to TRBJ2-6; tentatively, D is TRBD1 (6 bases). Germline loops: CDR1 LGHDT, CDR2 YNNKEL (reference sequence). The CDR3 contains 17 residues. Between the trimmed V and J ends, which lost 0 bases and 0 bases, there was a span of 9 bases. CDR3 in amino acids: CASSQEGRGSGANVLTF. The DNA for the CDR3 is TGTGCCAGCAGCCAAGAAGGCAGGGGCTCTGGGGCCAACGTCCTGACTTTC.

The count of this clone is one. The chain couples TRBV6-5 to TRBJ1-1, with a weak D call TRBD1 (6 bases). Deletions cut 2 bases from V and 1 base from J, with 8 bases between. The CDR3 contains 14 residues. From germline, CDR1 is MNHEY and CDR2 SVGAGI. The CDR3 sequence: CASSYTGPNTEAFF. The CDR3 DNA reads as TGTGCCAGCAGTTACACAGGGCCGAACACTGAAGCTTTCTTT.

The V call is TRBV27, the J call TRBJ2-3; 11 positions agree with TRBD1. Trimming cost V 8 bases and J 6 bases; bases outside gene matches: 7. The CDR3 loop spans 14 amino acids. Germline V gene data show CDR1 as MNHEY and CDR2 as SMNVEV (reference sequence). The CDR3 reads CASEPGQGGDTQYF. The CDR3, as DNA: TGTGCCAGCGAGCCGGGACAGGGGGGGGATACGCAGTATTTT.

V gene TRBV19 combines with J gene TRBJ1-1; D is undetermined. The germline gives CDR1 LNHDA, CDR2 SQIVND (reference sequence). The germline V and J ends were trimmed by 1 base and 4 bases, with 7 bases remaining between them. This CDR3 is built from 13 residues. The CDR3 spells CASSIVGGTEAFF. The CDR3 DNA sequence: TGTGCCAGTAGTATAGTCGGAGGCACTGAAGCTTTCTTT.

The DNA of the CDR3 is TGTGCCAGTAGTATCAGTCAGGTCGGCTCCTACAATGAGCAGTTCTTC. This sequence encodes CASSISQVGSYNEQFF. V is TRBV19 and J is TRBJ2-1; D unresolved. V dropped 3 bases and J dropped 0 bases, with 12 bases sitting between them. The CDR3 has 16 residues. Germline CDR1 LNHDA, CDR2 SQIVND (reference sequence). Full variable domain (rest looked up from reference TRBV19 and TRBJ2-1): DGGITQSPKYLFRKEGQNVTLSCEQNLNHDAMYWYRQDPGQGLRLIYYSQIVNDFQKGDIAEGYSVSREKKESFPLTVTSAQKNPTAFYLCASSISQVGSYNEQFFGPGTRLTVL.

CDR3: CASSSGGLNEKLFF. The CDR3 bases are TGTGCCAGTAGCTCAGGGGGTCTTAATGAAAAACTGTTTTTT. The chain carries TRBV19 and TRBJ1-4; 7 bases match TRBD1. The J segment lost 4 bases and the V segment lost 6 bases, leaving 5 bases of the junction unmatched. Germline assignment: CDR1 LNHDA and CDR2 SQIVND (reference sequence). This CDR3 spans 14 amino acids.

This chain joins TRBV5-4 and TRBJ2-2; TRBD1 matches at 7 bases. Per germline, CDR1 SGHNT and CDR2 YYREEE (reference sequence). Trimming at V came to 4 bases and at J to 2 bases, leaving 5 bases not matched to a gene. The CDR3 consists of 15 residues. The CDR3 bases are TGTGCCAGCAGCCCCGACAGGGCTAACACCGGGGAGCTGTTTTTT. Translated: CASSPDRANTGELFF.

About this clone itself: This specimen includes other DNA sequences encoding the same CDR3. This chain joins TRBV6-5 and TRBJ2-1; D might be TRBD2 (6 bases). This CDR3 is 15 amino acids long. V lost 0 bases and J lost 2, with 8 bases in between. Germline CDR1 reads MNHEY; CDR2 reads SVGAGI. The CDR3 spells CASSYSGGTYNEQFF. The CDR3 DNA reads as TGTGCCAGCAGTTACTCGGGGGGTACCTACAATGAGCAGTTCTTC.

The J gene is TRBJ1-5, the V gene TRBV19; TRBD1 is a possible D gene (5 bases). The length of the CDR3 is 14 residues. Trimming left V 3 bases short and J 7 bases short, with 13 bases between. The V gene's germline CDR1 is LNHDA and CDR2 SQIVND (reference sequence). As DNA, the CDR3 is TGTGCCAGTAGTATTACGGGGGACGGGCAGCCCCAGCATTTT. This sequence encodes CASSITGDGQPQHF.

This clone was seen just once. V and J are TRBV19 and TRBJ1-4; TRBD1 matches 7 bases. Germline V gene data show CDR1 as LNHDA and CDR2 as SQIVND (reference sequence). The V and J ends lost 6 bases and 4 bases, in that order; junction bases with no gene match: 8. CDR3 length: 15 amino acids. CDR3 loop: CASRQPGQSNEKLFF. CDR3 sequence (DNA): TGTGCCAGTAGGCAACCGGGACAGAGTAATGAAAAACTGTTTTTT.

V is TRBV9 and J is TRBJ1-1; D may be TRBD1 (6 bases). The CDR3 has 15 residues. CDR1 SGDLS and CDR2 YYNGEE come from the germline V gene. Between the trimmed V and J ends, which lost 0 bases and 7 bases, there was a span of 16 bases. The CDR3 here is CASSVEGRGFNEAFF. CDR3 bases: TGTGCCAGCAGCGTAGAAGGCAGGGGATTTAATGAAGCTTTCTTT.

The CDR3 here is CASSVAGQGDTDTQYF. For the CDR3, the DNA is TGTGCCAGCAGCGTGGCTGGACAGGGCGACACAGATACGCAGTATTTT. V and J are TRBV9 and TRBJ2-3; TRBD1 agrees at 8 bases. CDR1 is SGDLS and CDR2 is YYNGEE in the germline V gene. Trimming cost V 2 bases and J 2 bases; bases outside gene matches: 7. This CDR3 is 16 amino acids long. The full variable domain, rest sourced from reference TRBV9 and TRBJ2-3, is DSGVTQTPKHLITATGQRVTLRCSPRSGDLSVYWYQQSLDQGLQFLIQYYNGEERAKGNILERFSAQQFPDLHSELNLSSLELGDSALYFCASSVAGQGDTDTQYFGPGTRLTVL.

This sequence joins TRBV7-9 and TRBJ1-1; 7 bases fit TRBD1. V trimming: 6 bases; J trimming: 6 bases; junction bases outside the gene matches: 7. The CDR3 spans 13 residues. The germline CDR1 and CDR2 sequences are SEHNR and FQNEAQ (reference sequence). The CDR3 loop is CASSRQGSAEAFF. The CDR3 DNA is TGTGCCAGCAGTCGACAGGGATCGGCTGAAGCTTTCTTT.

The genes are TRBV5-6 and TRBJ2-1; 9 positions match TRBD2. The V gene end was trimmed by 0 bases and the J gene end by 0 bases; junction bases not matched to a gene: 10. The CDR3 spans 19 residues. CDR1 and CDR2 from the germline V gene are SGHDT and YYEEEE. In nucleotides, the CDR3 is TGTGCCAGCAGCTTGGTCCGACTAGCGGCCATGAGCTCCTACAATGAGCAGTTCTTC. The encoded protein is CASSLVRLAAMSSYNEQFF.

The chain carries TRBV10-2 and TRBJ2-5, with 10 nucleotides matching TRBD2. This CDR3 region has 13 residues. CDR1 WSHSY and CDR2 SAAADI come from the germline V gene. V shed 8 bases and J 2 bases; nucleotides not matched to a gene: 2. In DNA, the CDR3 is TGCGCCAGCCTAGCGGGGGTTCAAGAGACCCAGTACTTC. It codes for CASLAGVQETQYF.

This chain joins TRBV29-1 and TRBJ1-2, with 7 bases fitting TRBD1. J was trimmed by 5 bases and V by 3 bases; bases with no gene match: 6. CDR1 is SQVTM and CDR2 is ANQGSEA in the germline V gene. The length of the CDR3 is 13 residues. The CDR3 region has the DNA TGCAGCGTTGAGAGGGGGCCCGATTATGGCTACACCTTC. It yields the protein CSVERGPDYGYTF.

The chain has TRBV7-2 and TRBJ1-2, with D hard to call. CDR1 and CDR2 from the germline V gene are SGHTA and FQGNSA. The CDR3 consists of 14 residues. Trimming took off 4 bases at V and 6 bases at J, with 15 bases between the two ends. CDR3 DNA: TGTGCCAGCAGCTCTTCTCCGGGGATAGATGGCTACACCTTC. It yields the protein CASSSSPGIDGYTF. Variable domain in full (rest from reference TRBV7-2 and TRBJ1-2): GAGVSQSPSNKVTEKGKDVELRCDPISGHTALYWYRQSLGQGLEFLIYFQGNSAPDKSGLPSDRFSAERTGGSVSTLTIQRTQQEDSAVYLCASSSSPGIDGYTFGSGTRLTVV.

The chain links TRBV7-8 to TRBJ2-7; tentative D call: TRBD1 (6 bases). Germline CDR1 and CDR2: SGHVS and FQNEAQ. The CDR3 is made up of 18 amino acids. V lost 5 bases to trimming and J lost 0 bases, with 23 bases between them. CDR3 nucleotides: TGTGCCAGCAGCCCAACCTACATCGGCCAGGGGCTCTCCTACGAGCAGTACTTC. Its protein product is CASSPTYIGQGLSYEQYF.

The chain employs TRBV7-6 and TRBJ2-3, with TRBD2 as a possible D gene (7 bases). Germline-derived CDR1 and CDR2 are SGHVS and FNYEAQ. V was shortened by 5 bases and J by 4 bases, with 19 bases between the two germline ends. The CDR3 extends over 16 amino acids. CDR3 in amino acids: CASSLPRRGGPDTQYF. CDR3 sequence (DNA): TGTGCCAGCAGCCTCCCTCGGAGGGGGGGCCCAGATACGCAGTATTTT. Looking up the rest from reference TRBV7-6 and TRBJ2-3 gives the full variable domain: GAGVSQSPRYKVTKRGQDVALRCDPISGHVSLYWYRQALGQGPEFLTYFNYEAQQDKSGLPNDRFSAERPEGSISTLTIQRTEQRDSAMYRCASSLPRRGGPDTQYFGPGTRLTVL.

The chain uses TRBV27 and TRBJ1-5; perhaps TRBD1 as D (6 bases). Trimming shortened V by 2 bases and J by 4 bases, and 21 bases separated the two germline ends. Germline V gene sequence: CDR1 MNHEY, CDR2 SMNVEV (reference sequence). The CDR3 consists of 18 residues. The CDR3 spells CASSLVRGGRSRNQPQHF. As DNA, the CDR3 is TGTGCCAGCAGTTTAGTGAGGGGGGGCAGATCGAGAAATCAGCCCCAGCATTTT.

The chain joins TRBV30 to TRBJ1-6; D perhaps matches TRBD1 (6 bases). Germline values: CDR1 GTSNPN, CDR2 SVGIG (reference sequence). V lost 8 bases and J lost 7, with 15 bases in between. The CDR3 spans 13 residues. This CDR3 is CALTPGANSPLHF. In DNA form, the CDR3 reads TGTGCCCTGACCCCAGGGGCAAATTCACCCCTCCACTTT.

In its sample, this clone was seen a few times. This sequence joins TRBV5-1 and TRBJ1-2, with TRBD1 identical over 12 bases. V gave up 0 bases and J gave up 6 bases; unmatched junction bases: 3. Germline V lookup: CDR1 SGHRS, CDR2 YFSETQ. The CDR3 covers 15 residues. CDR3 sequence: CASSLAGQGANGYTF. The CDR3 DNA follows: TGCGCCAGCAGCTTGGCGGGACAGGGGGCGAATGGCTACACCTTC.

CDR3 coding DNA: TGTGCCAGCAGCCAAGATAGCGACTACGAGCAGTACTTC. Its translation is CASSQDSDYEQYF. The chain carries TRBV4-2 and TRBJ2-7, with D possibly matching TRBD2 (5 bases). With 0 bases removed from V and 3 bases from J, the gap between germline ends came to 6 bases. Germline CDR1 LGHNA, CDR2 YNFKEQ. The CDR3 has 13 residues.

This clone was counted a few times. CDR3 bases: TGTGCCAGCAGCCGGGGCCTCCCCTCGGGGGGGGCCTACGAGCAGTACTTC. This sequence encodes CASSRGLPSGGAYEQYF. The rearrangement links TRBV4-2 to TRBJ2-7; 8 bases are shared with TRBD2. With V trimmed by 4 bases and J by 2 bases, 13 bases remained unmatched. The CDR3 length is 17 residues. Looked up from germline, CDR1 is LGHNA and CDR2 is YNFKEQ.

V is TRBV14 and J is TRBJ1-3; the D gene is possibly TRBD1 (5 bases). The germline V and J ends were trimmed by 3 bases and 0 bases, with 15 bases remaining between them. The CDR3 sequence is 17 residues long. Germline CDR1 and CDR2: SGHDN and FVKESK. CDR3 in amino acids: CASSHYRIRGSGNTIYF. CDR3 nucleotide sequence: TGTGCCAGCAGCCACTACAGGATTAGGGGCTCTGGAAACACCATATATTTT. The entire variable domain, with the rest obtained from reference TRBV14 and TRBJ1-3, is as follows: EAGVTQFPSHSVIEKGQTVTLRCDPISGHDNLYWYRRVMGKEIKFLLHFVKESKQDESGMPNNRFLAERTGGTYSTLKVQPAELEDSGVYFCASSHYRIRGSGNTIYFGEGSWLTVV.